The sequence of this T cell receptor beta chain was determined in a study of T cells in Graves' hyperthyroidism and ophthalmopathy. Whole-study results and caveats: Most expanded thyroid clonotypes above 0.001 also appeared in blood.

Germline V lookup: CDR1 SGHRS, CDR2 YFSETQ. Trimming pared 1 base from V and 5 bases from J, leaving 1 base between. This CDR3 contains 10 residues. TCR beta CDR3 region amplification was performed from RNA transcripts. HTBI primers drove first-round RT-PCR of the TCR CDR3. TCRdb passed the multiplex PCR reads through MiXCR, listing each CDR3 protein once. The repertoire includes about 52,000 distinct CDR3 sequences, roughly 50% of them detected once, and 8% to 10% sits in the top ten. It was uncontrolled infection, other autoimmune disease, pregnancy or lactation that excluded patients. On the basis of clinical symptoms, serum thyroxine and TRAb, thyroid ultrasound and orbital computed tomography, diagnoses were made. The PBMCs were sourced from fresh peripheral blood (approximately 10 ml). In this sample, this clonotype turned up many times. The target antigen is unknown.

This chain links TRBV5-1 with TRBJ2-7, with D unresolved. This sequence was found in a woman aged 45-59 years with Graves' ophthalmopathy. The sample taken for sequencing was blood. The CDR3, as DNA: TGCGCCAGCAGCTTGAACGAGCAGTACTTC. This codes for CASSLNEQYF.